These T cell receptor beta chains were read from a single sample in a study of T cell responses to AZD1222 COVID-19 vaccine. Produced via immunoSEQ multiplex PCR; TCRdb's table is partial and in-frame only. The table records about 110,000 clones, about 94% of them present only once. The sample was peripheral blood, taken 28 days after the second AZD1222 dose. These receptors were collected from an adult who received the AZD1222 COVID-19 vaccine. The CDR3 runs from the conserved cysteine through the conserved F or W. The D gene is left open where the match is weak. A row's size may be missing; if present it is once, few, many or a size class.

TRBV30	TRBJ1-5	.	TRBD1	CAWSVQGQPQHF	TGTGCCTGGAGTGTACAGGGGCAGCCCCAGCATTTT
TRBV19	TRBJ2-1	.	TRBD1	CASSTRWDRGYEQFF	TGTGCCAGTAGTACCCGATGGGACAGGGGCTATGAGCAGTTCTTC
TRBV5-6	TRBJ2-1	.	.	CASSFSQRDYYNEQFF	TGTGCCAGCAGCTTTTCCCAGCGAGACTACTACAATGAGCAGTTCTTC
TRBV2	TRBJ1-5	.	.	CASRDDRPNQPQHF	TGTGCCAGCAGAGACGACAGACCGAATCAGCCCCAGCATTTT
TRBV7-6	TRBJ2-7	once	TRBD1	CASSYGGTGAYEQYF	TGTGCCAGCAGCTATGGGGGGACAGGGGCCTACGAGCAGTACTTC
TRBV6-5	TRBJ2-1	.	.	CASRPGKWNEQFF	TGTGCCAGCAGGCCAGGGAAGTGGAATGAGCAGTTCTTC
TRBV30	TRBJ2-4	.	TRBD2	CAWIDTGGPEDIQYF	TGTGCCTGGATAGATACGGGAGGGCCGGAGGACATTCAGTACTTC
TRBV25-1	TRBJ1-2	.	TRBD1	CAARTTGRDGYTF	TGTGCCGCCCGTACGACAGGGAGGGATGGCTACACCTTC
TRBV27	TRBJ1-5	.	TRBD1	CASSRRGRNQPQHF	TGTGCCAGCAGTCGGAGGGGGCGCAATCAGCCCCAGCATTTT
TRBV5-1	TRBJ2-1	.	TRBD2	CASSPTSGPPNEQFF	TGCGCCAGCAGTCCGACTAGCGGACCCCCCAATGAGCAGTTCTTC
TRBV29-1	TRBJ1-5	.	.	CSVARYSNQPQHF	TGCAGCGTTGCCCGTTATAGCAATCAGCCCCAGCATTTT
TRBV15	TRBJ2-5	.	TRBD2	CATSRQRVAGGRSATQYF	TGTGCCACCAGTAGACAGAGGGTTGCGGGAGGCCGGTCAGCGACCCAGTACTTC
TRBV19	TRBJ2-7	.	TRBD1	CASSYRDSAYEQYF	TGTGCCAGTAGTTACCGGGACAGCGCCTACGAGCAGTACTTC
TRBV24-1	TRBJ2-3	.	TRBD1	CATSAFGTGLSTDTQYF	TGTGCCACCAGTGCCTTTGGGACAGGGTTGAGCACAGATACGCAGTATTTT
TRBV6-5	TRBJ2-1	.	.	CASRLRDSGGNEQFF	TGTGCCAGCAGGTTAAGGGACTCAGGTGGCAATGAGCAGTTCTTC
TRBV6-5	TRBJ2-1	.	TRBD2	CASSGLAGSNEQFF	TGTGCCAGCAGCGGACTAGCGGGATCCAATGAGCAGTTCTTC
TRBV7-8	TRBJ1-4	.	TRBD1	CASSLYGTGLGNEKLFF	TGTGCCAGCAGCTTATACGGGACAGGGTTAGGTAATGAAAAACTGTTTTTT
TRBV6-5	TRBJ1-1	.	TRBD1	CASSYARGDTEAFF	TGTGCCAGCAGTTACGCCAGGGGGGACACTGAAGCTTTCTTT
TRBV11-2	TRBJ2-6	.	.	CASSLATWGSAGANVLTF	TGTGCCAGCAGCTTAGCGACGTGGGGAAGCGCTGGGGCCAACGTCCTGACTTTC
TRBV11-2	TRBJ2-7	.	TRBD2	CASSARTSGIYEQYF	TGTGCCAGCAGCGCCAGGACTAGCGGGATTTACGAGCAGTACTTC
TRBV12-3/TRBV12-4	TRBJ2-6	.	.	CASRLGRANVLTF	TGTGCCAGCAGGTTGGGGAGGGCCAACGTCCTGACTTTC
TRBV30	TRBJ2-3	.	TRBD2	CAWSVSGADTQYF	TGTGCCTGGAGTGTAAGCGGGGCCGATACGCAGTATTTT
TRBV5-1	TRBJ2-1	.	TRBD1	CASSLQGSGANEQFF	TGCGCCAGCAGCTTACAGGGGTCTGGAGCCAATGAGCAGTTCTTC
TRBV11-3	TRBJ2-1	.	TRBD2	CASSPPGGPYNEQFF	TGTGCCAGCAGCCCTCCGGGAGGCCCTTACAATGAGCAGTTCTTC
TRBV5-1	TRBJ2-7	.	TRBD1	CASSLAGTANYEQYF	TGCGCCAGCAGTTTGGCCGGGACAGCTAATTACGAGCAGTACTTC
TRBV2	TRBJ1-5	.	.	CASRGGRDQPQHF	TGTGCCAGCAGGGGGGGAAGGGATCAGCCCCAGCATTTT
TRBV4-2	TRBJ2-5	.	TRBD2	CASSQGSTSGGHYQETQYF	TGTGCCAGCAGCCAAGGCTCGACTAGCGGGGGGCATTACCAAGAGACCCAGTACTTC
TRBV14	TRBJ1-2	.	TRBD1	CASSRLGQVYGYTF	TGTGCCAGCAGCCGCCTGGGACAGGTCTATGGCTACACCTTC